One and the same sample provided the 3 T cell receptor beta chains below, sequenced in a study of regulatory T cells in long-lasting Graves disease. This sample's time point: newly diagnosed GD, antithyroid drugs for less than 3 months. RNA isolated from PBMCs was used to make the TCR library. Researchers made TCR beta libraries by using iRepertoire HTBI primers and running Arm-PCR on CDR3 regions. TCRdb re-called the multiplex PCR reads with MiXCR, one entry per CDR3 protein. The table lists hundreds of thousands of distinct CDR3 sequences, around 16% of them singletons. This sample comprised peripheral blood mononuclear cells (PBMCs), obtained at new diagnosis, from a patient treated with antithyroid drugs. The receptor source for this set is a female donor with Graves disease.

The chain carries TRBV12-3 or TRBV12-4 and TRBJ1-2; tentatively, D is TRBD1 (5 bases). V lost 4 bases and J lost 8, with 14 bases in between. The CDR3 is made up of 13 amino acids. CDR3 in DNA: TGTGCCAGCAGTTCCCGCGGGGGGGAAGGCTACACCTTC. Residues: CASSSRGGEGYTF.

This clonotype has ten or more counts. The V and J genes are TRBV6-2 or TRBV6-3 and TRBJ1-2; D might be TRBD1 (6 bases). Germline V gives CDR1 MNHEY, CDR2 SVGEGT. The CDR3 is made up of 15 amino acids. V lost 0 bases to trimming and J lost 3 bases, with 11 bases between them. CDR3 nucleotide sequence: TGTGCCAGCAGTTACTCGGGGGGGCTTTACTATGGCTACACCTTC. Protein product: CASSYSGGLYYGYTF.

The gene calls are TRBV5-1 and TRBJ2-3; D gene uncertain. The CDR3 is 14 residues long. Germline V gene sequence: CDR1 SGHRS, CDR2 YFSETQ. The V gene lost 0 bases and the J gene lost 4 bases, with 9 bases spanning the gap. The CDR3 coding sequence is TGCGCCAGCAGCTTGGGATATGGGGCAGATACGCAGTATTTT. Translating it yields CASSLGYGADTQYF.